A single sample gave rise to the 18 T cell receptor beta chains below, sequenced in a study of blood T cells in healthy people across ages. A second PCR, run for roughly 7 to 12 cycles, used a sample-barcoded 5' primer plus a J-beta primer mix. TCRdb called the 5' RACE reads again in MiXCR, with one record for every CDR3 protein. The data hold just under 750,000 distinct CDR3 sequences, with about 20% observed a single time. The sequenced sample was blood. These TCRs come from an older man in good health.

This clonotype was observed a few times. J is TRBJ2-3 and V is TRBV28, with TRBD1 matching 9 bases. The CDR3 consists of 16 residues. Germline V CDR1 and CDR2: MDHEN, SYDVKM. The junction had 8 bases not matched to a gene; V was cut back by 4 bases and J by 3 bases. Here the CDR3 reads CASSSAGTGRTDTQYF. CDR3 DNA: TGTGCCAGCAGTTCTGCCGGGACAGGGAGGACAGATACGCAGTATTTT.

J is TRBJ2-5 and V is TRBV20-1; the D gene is possibly TRBD2 (6 bases). The germline V gene encodes CDR1 DFQATT and CDR2 SNEGSKA (reference sequence). V lost 1 base and J lost 1, with 13 bases in between. There are 15 residues in the CDR3. This CDR3 reads CSARAGRSSQETQYF. For the CDR3, the DNA is TGCAGTGCTAGAGCAGGGAGGAGTAGCCAAGAGACCCAGTACTTC.

This clonotype was counted a few times. The V gene is TRBV5-1, the J gene TRBJ1-4; possibly TRBD1 for D (6 bases). The CDR3 totals 14 residues. CDR1 and CDR2 from the germline V gene are SGHRS and YFSETQ. The V and J ends lost 4 bases and 8 bases respectively, with 15 bases between them. The CDR3 DNA reads TGCGCCAGCAGCGTTATGGGGGCACGCGAAAAACTGTTTTTT. Amino acids: CASSVMGAREKLFF. Looking up the rest from reference TRBV5-1 and TRBJ1-4 gives the full variable domain: KAGVTQTPRYLIKTRGQQVTLSCSPISGHRSVSWYQQTPGQGLQFLFEYFSETQRNKGNFPGRFSGRQFSNSRSEMNVSTLELGDSALYLCASSVMGAREKLFFGSGTQLSVL.

V usage is TRBV29-1 and J usage is TRBJ2-1, with a possible D match to TRBD2 (5 bases). Per germline, CDR1 SQVTM and CDR2 ANQGSEA. Trimming pared 8 bases from V and 4 bases from J, leaving 18 bases between. The CDR3 sequence is 14 residues long. The CDR3 region has the DNA TGCAGCCACCTATCAGCCGGGGTTTACAATGAGCAGTTCTTC. Protein sequence: CSHLSAGVYNEQFF.

This clonotype came up a few times. V usage is TRBV5-1 and J usage is TRBJ2-2, with no clear D. The V and J ends lost 0 bases and 0 bases respectively, with 6 bases between them. Germline V gene sequence: CDR1 SGHRS, CDR2 YFSETQ. The CDR3 is made up of 15 amino acids. The CDR3 spells CASSLENANTGELFF. CDR3 nucleotide sequence: TGCGCCAGCAGCTTGGAGAACGCGAACACCGGGGAGCTGTTTTTT.

This clonotype was observed a handful of times. The chain carries TRBV5-1 and TRBJ1-4; D gene uncertain. The germline V gene has CDR1 SGHRS and CDR2 YFSETQ. With 2 bases removed from V and 0 bases from J, the gap between germline ends came to 8 bases. The CDR3 totals 15 residues. As DNA, the CDR3 is TGCGCCAGCAGCTTTCTCCGTCCAACTAATGAAAAACTGTTTTTT. Translation: CASSFLRPTNEKLFF.

This clonotype was seen only a few times. V and J are TRBV30 and TRBJ1-4; D unresolved. The CDR3 extends over 12 amino acids. Germline V CDR1 and CDR2: GTSNPN, SVGIG (reference sequence). Trimming shortened V by 2 bases and J by 8 bases, and 9 bases separated the two germline ends. The DNA of the CDR3 is TGTGCCTGGAGTCGGGATTCAGAAAAACTGTTTTTT. Translated: CAWSRDSEKLFF.

To note about this clonotype: A junction boundary mismatches the germline segment, possibly from a read error. CDR3 coding DNA: TGTGCCAGCAACTTAGGGGAGATAAACATTCAGTACTTC. Encoded protein: CASNLGEINIQYF. The chain employs TRBV7-9 and TRBJ2-4; perhaps D is TRBD1 or TRBD2 (5 bases each). This CDR3 has 13 amino acids. CDR1 SEHNR and CDR2 FQNEAQ come from the germline V gene (reference sequence).

This clonotype was observed many times. The chain uses TRBV12-3 or TRBV12-4 and TRBJ1-2; D call uncertain. The ends were cut back, 6 bases at V and 8 bases at J, with 13 bases in the middle. The CDR3 extends over 12 amino acids. CDR3 coding DNA: TGTGCCAGCAGCCTCCGGAACTCCGGCTACACCTTC. This encodes CASSLRNSGYTF.

This clonotype came up a few times. The rearrangement links TRBV5-1 to TRBJ2-3; 7 bases line up with TRBD2. The V gene end was trimmed by 3 bases and the J gene end by 1 base; junction bases not matched to a gene: 11. This CDR3 region has 17 residues. Germline V gives CDR1 SGHRS, CDR2 YFSETQ. Written as DNA, the CDR3 is TGCGCCAGCAGCTCGGCGGGAGCCGCTACGGGCACAGATACGCAGTATTTT. Translation gives CASSSAGAATGTDTQYF.

Only a few counts were recorded for this clonotype. The chain has TRBV4-1 and TRBJ2-1, with a tentative D call TRBD2 (6 bases). CDR3 length: 17 residues. Trimming took 0 bases from V and 7 from J, leaving 19 bases between them. Germline CDR1 MGHRA, CDR2 YSYEKL. The CDR3 reads CASSQEGTRGIRNEQFF. DNA of the CDR3: TGCGCCAGCAGCCAAGAGGGGACTCGGGGAATCAGGAATGAGCAGTTCTTC.

This clonotype was picked up a small number of times. The genes are TRBV7-9 and TRBJ2-1; TRBD2 aligns across 7 bases. V gave up 2 bases and J gave up 7 bases; unmatched junction bases: 8. Germline CDR1 is SEHNR and CDR2 is FQNEAQ (reference sequence). The CDR3 runs 15 residues. The CDR3: CASSLRAGVGNEQFF. The CDR3 DNA reads TGTGCCAGCAGCTTAAGGGCGGGAGTAGGGAATGAGCAGTTCTTC.

The rearrangement links TRBV4-3 to TRBJ2-6, with 9 bases identical to TRBD1. The CDR3 has 16 residues. V dropped 3 bases and J dropped 1; count of bases not matched to a gene: 1. The germline V gene encodes CDR1 LGHNA and CDR2 YSLEER. The CDR3 is CASSQGQGSGANVLTF. CDR3 nucleotides: TGCGCCAGCAGCCAGGGACAGGGTTCTGGGGCCAACGTCCTGACTTTC.

The chain has TRBV18 and TRBJ2-3; 7 nucleotides match TRBD2. With V trimmed by 1 base and J by 0 bases, 7 bases remained unmatched. The CDR3 is 17 residues long. Looked up from germline, CDR1 is KGHSH and CDR2 is LQKENI. The DNA for the CDR3 is TGTGCCAGCTCACCACTCGCTAGCGGCACTAGCACAGATACGCAGTATTTT. Translation gives CASSPLASGTSTDTQYF.

The chain uses TRBV6-5 and TRBJ2-1; D may be TRBD1 or TRBD2 (5 bases each). This CDR3 comprises 19 residues. Per the germline V gene, CDR1 is MNHEY and CDR2 is SVGAGI. V lost 0 bases, J lost 0 bases, and 18 bases lay in between. CDR3 nucleotides: TGTGCCAGCAGTTACTCGAAGGTTCTGGGGGACCACTCCTACAATGAGCAGTTCTTC. It specifies CASSYSKVLGDHSYNEQFF.

The chain combines TRBV6-6 with TRBJ1-1, with a possible D match to TRBD1 (5 bases). V dropped 5 bases and J dropped 4 bases, with 14 bases sitting between them. The CDR3 is made up of 14 amino acids. Per germline, CDR1 MNHNY and CDR2 SVGAGI (reference sequence). This chain's CDR3 is CASSADSRTTEAFF. The CDR3 region has the DNA TGTGCCAGCAGTGCAGACAGTAGAACCACTGAAGCTTTCTTT.

With respect to this clonotype: The junction and the germline gene differ at one end; a read error may be behind it. This chain uses TRBV7-2 with TRBJ2-5, with D hard to call. Germline values: CDR1 SGHTA, CDR2 FQGNSA. This CDR3 has 12 residues. The CDR3 coding sequence is TGTGCCAGCAGCTTACATAGAGAGGCCCAGTACTTC. Encoded protein: CASSLHREAQYF.

This clonotype was counted a few times. The chain has TRBV3-1 and TRBJ2-7; D gene ambiguous. Looked up from germline, CDR1 is LGHDT and CDR2 is YNNKEL (reference sequence). This CDR3 spans 16 amino acids. V lost 0 bases and J 5 bases, leaving 17 bases between the germline ends. The chain's CDR3 is CASSQDVPAIPNEQYF. The CDR3 DNA reads TGTGCCAGCAGCCAAGATGTACCAGCCATTCCCAACGAGCAGTACTTC.